These 15 T cell receptor beta chains came from one sample sequenced in a study of sequential checkpoint blockade in melanoma. The repertoire was sequenced with immunoSEQ multiplex PCR; TCRdb's copy has only in-frame clones and lacks some. The data show 6,000 to 6,500 clones, with 25% to 30% seen just once and roughly 8.9% held by the top ten. Treatment meaning: randomized to nivolumab then ipilimumab (arm A) or the reverse (arm B). Source: tumor tissue (inferred from file names), taken from a patient given nivolumab and ipilimumab in sequence. These receptors all stem from a human donor with melanoma.

This clone was picked up many times. The chain is built from TRBV9 and TRBJ2-1; 7 bases are shared with TRBD2. J lost 1 base, V lost 6 bases, and 10 bases had no gene match. The CDR3 is made up of 16 amino acids. The germline V gene encodes CDR1 SGDLS and CDR2 YYNGEE. The CDR3 nucleotides are TGTGCCAGCACGGAGAGGAGGCGGGAGTCCTACAATGAGCAGTTCTTC. Protein sequence: CASTERRRESYNEQFF.

The CDR3 coding sequence is TGTGCCAGCACGCCAGGGGCCCCCCCTAATGAGCAGTTCTTC. Translation: CASTPGAPPNEQFF. The rearrangement uses TRBV18 and TRBJ2-1; tentatively, D is TRBD1 (6 bases). Per germline, CDR1 KGHSH and CDR2 LQKENI. This CDR3 region has 14 residues. The V end lost 8 bases, the J end lost 7 bases, and 18 bases lay between the germline ends.

This clone was detected a few times. J is TRBJ2-1 and V is TRBV4-1; 13 positions agree with TRBD2. CDR3 size: 15 residues. Trimming cost V 6 bases and J 8 bases; bases outside gene matches: 7. Per the germline V gene, CDR1 is MGHRA and CDR2 is YSYEKL. The CDR3 loop reads CASRMGTSGNDEQFF. The CDR3 region has the DNA TGCGCCAGCAGAATGGGGACTAGCGGGAACGATGAGCAGTTCTTC.

The chain joins TRBV18 to TRBJ1-2, with 7 bases identical to TRBD1. J gave up 4 bases and V 0 bases, and 2 bases lay outside the gene matches. This CDR3 comprises 14 residues. Germline V lookup: CDR1 KGHSH, CDR2 LQKENI. The CDR3 sequence: CASSPPTGTYGYTF. In DNA form, the CDR3 reads TGTGCCAGCTCACCACCGACAGGGACCTATGGCTACACCTTC.

This chain uses TRBV28 with TRBJ1-3; D remains unclear. Germline-derived CDR1 and CDR2 are MDHEN and SYDVKM. The CDR3 covers 18 residues. Trimming shortened V by 7 bases and J by 0 bases, and 22 bases separated the two germline ends. CDR3: CASTSPTEQESSGNTIYF. The CDR3 DNA sequence: TGTGCCAGCACTTCCCCAACGGAGCAGGAAAGCTCTGGAAACACCATATATTTT.

The J gene is TRBJ2-2, the V gene TRBV5-1, with 10 bases matching TRBD1. The V gene's germline CDR1 is SGHRS and CDR2 YFSETQ. This CDR3 region has 14 residues. V shed 4 bases, J shed 5 bases, and the junction held 2 bases outside the gene matches. This CDR3 reads CASSQDRGTGELFF. In DNA, the CDR3 is TGCGCCAGCAGCCAGGACAGGGGGACCGGGGAGCTGTTTTTT.

The chain recombines TRBV10-2 with TRBJ2-3, with 7 bases fitting TRBD2. V gave up 2 bases and J gave up 3 bases; unmatched junction bases: 8. Per germline, CDR1 WSHSY and CDR2 SAAADI. The CDR3 is 16 residues long. CDR3 sequence (DNA): TGCGCCAGCAGTGAGGGCGGGGAGGGTTTGACAGATACGCAGTATTTT. Amino acid sequence: CASSEGGEGLTDTQYF.

This clone was found once. The rearrangement uses TRBV19 and TRBJ1-2, with D perhaps matching TRBD1 (5 bases). Trimming pared 9 bases from V and 5 bases from J, leaving 22 bases between. Germline CDR1 is LNHDA and CDR2 is SQIVND (reference sequence). The CDR3 extends over 15 amino acids. The CDR3 loop reads CASVRQGDGPYGYTF. DNA of the CDR3: TGTGCCAGCGTGAGGCAGGGTGATGGGCCGTATGGCTACACCTTC.

The sample holds a few counts of this clone. The chain couples TRBV19 to TRBJ1-1; D uncertain. Germline V gives CDR1 LNHDA, CDR2 SQIVND (reference sequence). V gave up 5 bases and J gave up 7 bases, with 17 bases separating them. This CDR3 is 14 amino acids long. CDR3 DNA sequence: TGTGCCAGTAGTTGGAAAAGGGCTTCGGGTGAAGCTTTCTTT. This encodes CASSWKRASGEAFF.

The CDR3 region is CASSRRTGGEGYGYTF. CDR3 in DNA: TGTGCCAGCTCACGAAGAACAGGGGGCGAGGGCTATGGCTACACCTTC. The chain employs TRBV18 and TRBJ1-2; 9 positions agree with TRBD1. The V gene's germline CDR1 is KGHSH and CDR2 LQKENI. With 4 bases clipped from V and 4 bases from J, the junction kept 10 bases outside the gene matches. The CDR3 length is 16 residues. The full variable domain, rest sourced from reference TRBV18 and TRBJ1-2, is NAGVMQNPRHLVRRRGQEARLRCSPMKGHSHVYWYRQLPEEGLKFMVYLQKENIIDESGMPKERFSAEFPKEGPSILRIQQVVRGDSAAYFCASSRRTGGEGYGYTFGSGTRLTVV.

This clone was found many times. The chain is built from TRBV11-3 and TRBJ2-1, with D perhaps TRBD2 (5 bases). V was pared by 7 bases and J by 8 bases, with 21 bases between. CDR1 and CDR2 from the germline V gene are SGHNT and YENEEA. CDR3 length: 15 amino acids. CDR3 sequence: CASIRRTPGTHEQFF. CDR3 DNA: TGTGCCAGCATCCGGAGGACTCCCGGTACGCATGAGCAGTTCTTC.

This clone turned up a few times. V is TRBV7-1 and J is TRBJ1-1, with unresolved D. TRBV7-1 is placed among ORFs of uncertain function. This CDR3 has 13 amino acids. V lost 4 bases to trimming and J lost 8 bases, with 14 bases between them. The CDR3 sequence is CASSLAVRREAFF. The CDR3 coding sequence is TGTGCCAGCAGCTTAGCGGTCCGGAGAGAAGCTTTCTTT.

This chain links TRBV6-8 with TRBJ2-7; D perhaps matches TRBD2 (5 bases). CDR3 length: 13 amino acids. CDR1 MNHGY and CDR2 SAAAGT come from the germline V gene. V lost 5 bases to trimming and J lost 5 bases, with 13 bases between them. The chain's CDR3 is CASSDGPRDEQYF. The CDR3 nucleotides read TGTGCCAGCAGTGACGGACCGCGGGACGAGCAGTACTTC.

This clone has more than one count but fewer than ten. V gene TRBV9 combines with J gene TRBJ1-2, with D uncertain. V dropped 5 bases and J dropped 0 bases, with 14 bases sitting between them. This CDR3 region has 15 residues. Looked up from germline, CDR1 is SGDLS and CDR2 is YYNGEE. CDR3 bases: TGTGCCAGCAGTGAAGATAGCGGGGCTAACTATGGCTACACCTTC. This sequence encodes CASSEDSGANYGYTF. The full variable domain, completed using reference TRBV9 and TRBJ1-2, is DSGVTQTPKHLITATGQRVTLRCSPRSGDLSVYWYQQSLDQGLQFLIQYYNGEERAKGNILERFSAQQFPDLHSELNLSSLELGDSALYFCASSEDSGANYGYTFGSGTRLTVV.

In this sample, this clone turned up once. The chain couples TRBV29-1 to TRBJ2-7, with TRBD1 identical over 9 bases. The J segment lost 4 bases and the V segment lost 3 bases, leaving 4 bases of the junction unmatched. Germline-derived CDR1 and CDR2 are SQVTM and ANQGSEA. This CDR3 spans 13 amino acids. CDR3 residues: CSVDGQGTYEQYF. The CDR3 DNA sequence: TGCAGCGTTGACGGACAGGGGACTTACGAGCAGTACTTC.